The 20 T cell receptor beta chains reported below all come from one sample, sequenced in a study of identifying expanded T cells in peripheral blood. Libraries were prepared by immunoSEQ multiplex PCR; TCRdb keeps only in-frame clonotypes and omits some of them. In the table there are around 85,000 clones, approximately 90% of which are singletons. Material for sequencing was blood. Every receptor here comes from a person aged 18 to 70 in good health.

This clone was observed once. The chain employs TRBV5-4 and TRBJ1-1; 7 bases are shared with TRBD1. This CDR3 has 16 amino acids. V lost 3 bases to trimming and J lost 1 base; unmatched junction nucleotides: 9. Looked up from germline, CDR1 is SGHNT and CDR2 is YYREEE (reference sequence). CDR3: CASSSGPGQTNTEAFF. The CDR3 DNA is TGTGCCAGCAGCTCCGGACCGGGACAGACGAACACTGAAGCTTTCTTT.

The chain combines TRBV4-3 with TRBJ2-7; unclear D gene. Trimming took 0 bases from V and 7 from J, leaving 10 bases between them. Germline-derived CDR1 and CDR2 are LGHNA and YSLEER. CDR3 size: 13 residues. CDR3 sequence (DNA): TGCGCCAGCAGCCAAGAGCGGCAAGGGGAGCAGTACTTC. Translation: CASSQERQGEQYF.

The rearrangement uses TRBV11-2 and TRBJ2-1; D is perhaps TRBD2 (6 bases). Germline CDR1 reads SGHAT; CDR2 reads FQNNGV. This CDR3 has 16 residues. Trimming shortened V by 4 bases and J by 7 bases, and 20 bases separated the two germline ends. CDR3 DNA sequence: TGTGCCAGCAGCTCCCCGAAGGCGACTAGACGGAATGAGCAGTTCTTC. Protein product: CASSSPKATRRNEQFF.

The CDR3, as DNA: TGTGCCAGTAAAGCGGGGGTGGCAGATACGCAGTATTTT. Residues: CASKAGVADTQYF. The chain is built from TRBV19 and TRBJ2-3, with 8 positions matching TRBD2. Germline V lookup: CDR1 LNHDA, CDR2 SQIVND (reference sequence). CDR3 size: 13 residues. The V gene end was trimmed by 7 bases and the J gene end by 4 bases; junction bases not matched to a gene: 4.

The J gene is TRBJ2-7, the V gene TRBV6-6; D uncertain. Germline V gene lookup returns CDR1 MNHNY and CDR2 SVGAGI (reference sequence). CDR3 length equals 12 residues. The ends were cut back, 8 bases at V and 2 bases at J, with 10 bases in the middle. CDR3 nucleotide sequence: TGTGCCAGCGCACTCGATACCTACGAGCAGTACTTC. Translation gives CASALDTYEQYF.

V is TRBV10-3 and J is TRBJ1-2; 7 bases match TRBD1. Germline lookup yields CDR1 ENHRY and CDR2 SYGVKD. The CDR3 has 15 amino acids. Trimming at V came to 3 bases and at J to 1 base, leaving 5 bases not matched to a gene. This CDR3 reads CAISDPNRGNYGYTF. CDR3 sequence (DNA): TGTGCCATCAGTGACCCGAACAGGGGTAACTATGGCTACACCTTC.

The CDR3 nucleotides are TGTGCCAGCAGCTATCGGGTGAACACTGAAGCTTTCTTT. Translated, it gives CASSYRVNTEAFF. The genes are TRBV7-9 and TRBJ1-1; no clear D gene. V lost 4 bases to trimming and J lost 0 bases, with 6 bases between them. The CDR3 spans 13 residues. The V gene's germline CDR1 is SEHNR and CDR2 FQNEAQ (reference sequence).

The chain employs TRBV4-1 and TRBJ1-2; 8 nucleotides agree with TRBD1. CDR1 MGHRA and CDR2 YSYEKL come from the germline V gene. The CDR3 totals 16 residues. With 4 bases clipped from V and 0 bases from J, the junction kept 7 bases outside the gene matches. The CDR3 spells CASSPGQGPANYGYTF. Written as DNA, the CDR3 is TGCGCCAGCAGCCCAGGACAGGGCCCAGCTAACTATGGCTACACCTTC.

The CDR3 DNA follows: TGTGCCAGCAGTAAAGAGCTGGACAGGGGCGAGCAGTACTTC. It codes for CASSKELDRGEQYF. The chain employs TRBV7-6 and TRBJ2-7, with TRBD1 matching over 9 bases. The ends lost 6 bases at V and 6 bases at J; junction bases unmatched: 9. The length of the CDR3 is 14 residues. In germline, CDR1 is SGHVS, CDR2 FNYEAQ. The variable domain in full, with the rest retrieved from reference TRBV7-6 and TRBJ2-7, is GAGVSQSPRYKVTKRGQDVALRCDPISGHVSLYWYRQALGQGPEFLTYFNYEAQQDKSGLPNDRFSAERPEGSISTLTIQRTEQRDSAMYRCASSKELDRGEQYFGPGTRLTVT.

The V call is TRBV7-9, the J call TRBJ1-5; the D is unclear. Per the germline V gene, CDR1 is SEHNR and CDR2 is FQNEAQ (reference sequence). The length of the CDR3 is 16 residues. V lost 4 bases, J lost 0 bases, and 13 bases lay in between. Here the CDR3 reads CASSSNLRNSNQPQHF. The CDR3 nucleotides are TGTGCCAGCAGCTCGAACCTTAGAAATAGCAATCAGCCCCAGCATTTT.

J is TRBJ2-1 and V is TRBV9, with TRBD2 matching 8 bases. V trimming: 4 bases; J trimming: 6 bases; junction bases outside the gene matches: 12. Germline CDR1 reads SGDLS; CDR2 reads YYNGEE. The CDR3 loop spans 16 amino acids. CDR3 amino acids: CASSSRGGGILNEQFF. The CDR3, as DNA: TGTGCCAGCAGCTCGAGGGGCGGGGGGATTCTCAATGAGCAGTTCTTC.

The chain carries TRBV7-9 and TRBJ1-3; D possibly corresponds to TRBD1 (5 bases). This CDR3 has 16 amino acids. Trimming took 6 bases from V and 0 from J, leaving 15 bases between them. Per the germline V gene, CDR1 is SEHNR and CDR2 is FQNEAQ (reference sequence). CDR3 in amino acids: CASRSRQRSSGNTIYF. CDR3 in DNA: TGTGCCAGCAGGAGCCGACAGCGAAGCTCTGGAAACACCATATATTTT.

The V gene is TRBV7-2, the J gene TRBJ2-2, with 10 bases matching TRBD2. CDR3 length: 16 amino acids. Trimming took 1 base from V and 5 from J; bases not matched to a gene: 4. CDR1 is SGHTA, CDR2 FQGNSA, per germline. Written as DNA, the CDR3 is TGTGCCAGCAGCTTAGTCCTAGCGGGGGTAACCGGGGAGCTGTTTTTT. Translated: CASSLVLAGVTGELFF.

The V gene is TRBV4-1, the J gene TRBJ2-3; tentatively, D is TRBD2 (5 bases). Trimming removed 4 bases from V and 7 bases from J, with 27 bases in between. The CDR3 is made up of 18 amino acids. CDR1 is MGHRA, CDR2 YSYEKL, per germline. This CDR3 is CASSLEELRTGYGNTQYF. DNA for the CDR3: TGCGCCAGCAGCCTAGAAGAATTAAGGACTGGTTATGGAAATACGCAGTATTTT.

The CDR3 loop reads CASNRPPGGSRDTEAFF. CDR3 DNA: TGTGCCAGTAACCGACCCCCGGGGGGTAGCAGGGACACTGAAGCTTTCTTT. The gene calls are TRBV19 and TRBJ1-1, with a tentative D call TRBD1 (5 bases). Germline V CDR1 and CDR2: LNHDA, SQIVND (reference sequence). V lost 7 bases, J lost 3 bases, and 24 bases lay in between. CDR3 length: 17 amino acids. The whole variable domain, filled in from reference TRBV19 and TRBJ1-1, reads DGGITQSPKYLFRKEGQNVTLSCEQNLNHDAMYWYRQDPGQGLRLIYYSQIVNDFQKGDIAEGYSVSREKKESFPLTVTSAQKNPTAFYLCASNRPPGGSRDTEAFFGQGTRLTVV.

The chain links TRBV28 to TRBJ1-5; D gene ambiguous. Trimming took 1 base from V and 6 from J, leaving 7 bases between them. The CDR3 extends over 13 amino acids. Germline V lookup: CDR1 MDHEN, CDR2 SYDVKM. CDR3 loop: CASSLFAGQPQHF. Here the CDR3 DNA reads TGTGCCAGCAGTTTATTTGCAGGTCAGCCCCAGCATTTT.

The chain carries TRBV18 and TRBJ1-4; D might be TRBD1 (6 bases). Germline loops: CDR1 KGHSH, CDR2 LQKENI. This CDR3 has 13 residues. V gave up 8 bases and J gave up 4 bases, with 11 bases separating them. Written as DNA, the CDR3 is TGTGCCAGCACACAGGGAGGTAATGAAAAACTGTTTTTT. This gives the protein CASTQGGNEKLFF.

This clone was recorded only once. J is TRBJ1-2 and V is TRBV11-2; 9 bases are a match to TRBD1. Trimming removed 0 bases from V and 4 bases from J; junction bases left unmatched: 6. Germline CDR1 is SGHAT and CDR2 is FQNNGV. The CDR3 covers 16 residues. CDR3 nucleotides: TGTGCCAGCAGCTTAGAAGGTGGGACAGGGCCCTATGGCTACACCTTC. Residues: CASSLEGGTGPYGYTF.

This chain joins TRBV18 and TRBJ2-7; TRBD1 is a possible D gene (5 bases). The CDR3 totals 15 residues. Germline lookup yields CDR1 KGHSH and CDR2 LQKENI. V shed 2 bases and J shed 2 bases, with 13 bases lying between them. Here the CDR3 DNA reads TGTGCCAGCTCACCAATGGGGCAGGCCGCCTACGAGCAGTACTTC. Its translation: CASSPMGQAAYEQYF.

The chain couples TRBV2 to TRBJ2-7; D gene unclear. This CDR3 is built from 10 residues. V was trimmed by 6 bases and J by 3 bases, leaving 3 bases between them. Germline V gene lookup returns CDR1 SNHLY and CDR2 FYNNEI. The CDR3, as DNA: TGTGCCAGCAGCCTCTACGAGCAGTACTTC. This codes for CASSLYEQYF.